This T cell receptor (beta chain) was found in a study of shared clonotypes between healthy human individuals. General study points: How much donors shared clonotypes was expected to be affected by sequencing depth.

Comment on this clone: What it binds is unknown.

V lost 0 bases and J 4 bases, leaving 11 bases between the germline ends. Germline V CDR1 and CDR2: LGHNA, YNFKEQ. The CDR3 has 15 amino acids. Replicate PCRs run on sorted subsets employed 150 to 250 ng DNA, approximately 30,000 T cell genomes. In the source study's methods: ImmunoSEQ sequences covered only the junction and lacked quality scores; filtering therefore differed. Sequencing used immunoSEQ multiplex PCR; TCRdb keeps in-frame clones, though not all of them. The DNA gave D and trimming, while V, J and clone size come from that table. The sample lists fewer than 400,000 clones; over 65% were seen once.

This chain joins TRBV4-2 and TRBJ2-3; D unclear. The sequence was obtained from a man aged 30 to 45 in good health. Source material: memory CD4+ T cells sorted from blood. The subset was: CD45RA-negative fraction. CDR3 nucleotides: TGTGCCAGCAGCCAAGAGCCTTTCGGAGCAGATACGCAGTATTTT. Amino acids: CASSQEPFGADTQYF.